The T cell receptor (beta chain) under discussion was sequenced for a study of patients and donors after allogeneic stem cell transplantation. Looked up from germline, CDR1 is LGHNA and CDR2 is YNFKEQ. V was clipped by 6 bases and J by 1 base; unmatched bases: 9. This CDR3 has 16 amino acids. MiXCR, run by TCRdb on the RT-PCR reads, gives a single entry per CDR3 protein. The sample lists 920,000 or so distinct CDR3 sequences; 18% were seen once. V and J are TRBV4-2 and TRBJ1-3; 7 bases align to TRBD1. This receptor was taken from a human donor who was either an allogeneic HSCT recipient or a stem cell or donor lymphocyte infusion donor (not recorded which). It is not recorded whose cells these are; they may come from a transplant donor. Sequencing was performed on blood, either unsorted or a sorted T cell fraction (not recorded which). In nucleotides, the CDR3 is TGTGCCAGCAGGGCTGAGGAGGGGGCGTCTGGAAACACCATATATTTT. This codes for CASRAEEGASGNTIYF.